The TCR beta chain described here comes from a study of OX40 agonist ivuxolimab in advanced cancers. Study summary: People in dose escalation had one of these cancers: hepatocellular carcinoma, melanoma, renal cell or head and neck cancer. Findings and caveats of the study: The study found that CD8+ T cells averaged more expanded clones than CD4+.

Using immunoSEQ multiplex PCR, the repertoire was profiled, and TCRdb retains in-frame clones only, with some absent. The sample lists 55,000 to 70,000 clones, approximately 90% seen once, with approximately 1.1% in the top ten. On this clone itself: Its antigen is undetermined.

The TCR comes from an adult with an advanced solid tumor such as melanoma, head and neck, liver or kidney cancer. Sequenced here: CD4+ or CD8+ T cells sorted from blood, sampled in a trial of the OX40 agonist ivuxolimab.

The CDR3 DNA reads TGTGCCAGTAGTATAAGTCGGGGGGGAGGGGTGAATGGCTACACCTTC. Translation: CASSISRGGGVNGYTF. This chain links TRBV19 with TRBJ1-2, with D tentatively TRBD1 (5 bases). Germline-derived CDR1 and CDR2 are LNHDA and SQIVND (reference sequence). V lost 2 bases and J lost 6, with 19 bases in between. This CDR3 is 16 amino acids long.